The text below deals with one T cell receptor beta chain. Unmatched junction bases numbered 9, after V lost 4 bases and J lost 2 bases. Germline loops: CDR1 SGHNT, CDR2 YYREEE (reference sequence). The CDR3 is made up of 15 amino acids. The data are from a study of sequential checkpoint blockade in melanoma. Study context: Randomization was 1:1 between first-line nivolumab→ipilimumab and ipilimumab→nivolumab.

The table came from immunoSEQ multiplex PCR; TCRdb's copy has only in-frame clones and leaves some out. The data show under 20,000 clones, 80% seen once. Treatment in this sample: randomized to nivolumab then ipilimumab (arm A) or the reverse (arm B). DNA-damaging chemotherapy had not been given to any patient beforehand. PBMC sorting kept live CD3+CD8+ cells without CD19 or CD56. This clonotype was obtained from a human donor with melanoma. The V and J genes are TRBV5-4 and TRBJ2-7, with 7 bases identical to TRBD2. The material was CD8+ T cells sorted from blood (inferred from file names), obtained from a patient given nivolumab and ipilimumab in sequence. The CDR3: CASSPLAGATYEQYF. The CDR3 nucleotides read TGTGCCAGCAGCCCTTTAGCGGGCGCCACCTACGAGCAGTACTTC.